This T cell receptor beta chain was retrieved from a study of T cells in Graves' hyperthyroidism and ophthalmopathy. Comments on this clonotype: One end of the junction does not line up with germline, which may come from a read error.

Germline values: CDR1 SGHRS, CDR2 YFSETQ. The CDR3 spans 15 residues. The source material, RNA transcripts, was used to amplify TCR beta CDR3 regions. HTBI primers were the set used in a first-round RT-PCR of the TCR CDR3. MiXCR, run by TCRdb on the multiplex PCR reads, gives a single entry per CDR3 protein. The data contain over 700,000 distinct CDR3 sequences, approximately 40% of them singletons. Sequenced material: blood. This receptor was identified in a man aged 18 to 35 with Graves' hyperthyroidism. The rearrangement links TRBV5-1 to TRBJ1-1; possible D gene TRBD1, 5 bases. The CDR3 DNA sequence: TGTGCCAGCAGCCAAGAGTACAGGATGAGCACTGAAGCTTTCTTT. Its translation is CASSQEYRMSTEAFF.